These 15 T cell receptor beta chains share one sample of origin, sequenced in a study of breast tumors, draining lymph nodes, adjacent tissues. TCRdb used MiXCR to reprocess the multiplex PCR reads, holding one entry per CDR3 protein. The top ten clones hold roughly 14% of a sample with more than 20,000 distinct CDR3 sequences, 23% of them seen once. Sequencing input: breast tumor tissue. The receptors shown here come from a female donor with breast cancer. Some clones in this sample may be carry-over from other donors' samples.

At least ten counts were recorded for this clonotype. The chain's CDR3 is CASSLGLAGDTQYF. CDR3 nucleotide sequence: TGTGCCAGCAGCTTGGGGCTAGCGGGAGATACGCAGTATTTT. The V and J genes are TRBV5-8 and TRBJ2-3; 8 positions match TRBD2. The CDR3 extends over 14 amino acids. Trimming took 0 bases from V and 5 from J; bases not matched to a gene: 2. Germline assignment: CDR1 SGHTS and CDR2 YDEGEE.

This clonotype was found many times. J is TRBJ2-1 and V is TRBV13; possibly TRBD1 for D (6 bases). There are 13 residues in the CDR3. V was cut by 0 bases and J by 10 bases, with 10 bases left in between. CDR1 and CDR2 (germline): PRHDT, FYEKMQ (reference sequence). In nucleotides, the CDR3 is TGTGCCAGCAGCTTAGGCCGAAGGGGGGAGCAGTTCTTC. Translated: CASSLGRRGEQFF.

This clonotype was counted ten times or more. The gene calls are TRBV10-1 and TRBJ2-3; D assignment may be TRBD1 or TRBD2 (5 bases each). Germline loops: CDR1 WNHNN, CDR2 SYGVQD (reference sequence). Trimming cost V 3 bases and J 0 bases, with 13 bases left between them. This CDR3 region has 16 residues. The CDR3 region is CASSDSSRGSTDTQYF. In nucleotides, the CDR3 is TGCGCCAGCAGTGATAGTTCGAGGGGAAGCACAGATACGCAGTATTTT.

This chain's CDR3 is CASSHPGLAGGTAGEQYF. In DNA, the CDR3 is TGCGCCAGCAGCCACCCGGGACTAGCGGGAGGTACTGCGGGGGAGCAGTACTTC. This chain connects TRBV5-1 to TRBJ2-7; 15 nucleotides match TRBD2. Per germline, CDR1 SGHRS and CDR2 YFSETQ. The CDR3 spans 18 residues. V gave up 4 bases and J gave up 7 bases; unmatched junction bases: 15.

This clonotype was found many times. The chain has TRBV20-1 and TRBJ2-1, with D perhaps matching TRBD2 (7 bases). CDR1 is DFQATT, CDR2 SNEGSKA, per germline (reference sequence). This CDR3 has 15 residues. The ends were cut back, 5 bases at V and 3 bases at J, with 17 bases in the middle. The CDR3 coding sequence is TGCAGTGCTGGGCGGGGCGGGGGCGACTACAATGAGCAGTTCTTC. Amino acids: CSAGRGGGDYNEQFF.

This clonotype was observed at least ten times. The rearrangement links TRBV19 to TRBJ2-1; 11 bases are a match to TRBD2. The CDR3 is 15 amino acids. The germline V gene encodes CDR1 LNHDA and CDR2 SQIVND (reference sequence). J was trimmed by 4 bases and V by 5 bases; bases with no gene match: 4. The CDR3 sequence is CASSFRLAGYNEQFF. CDR3 nucleotides: TGTGCCAGTAGTTTCCGACTAGCGGGGTACAATGAGCAGTTCTTC.

This clonotype has at least ten counts. The V gene is TRBV20-1, the J gene TRBJ1-5; unclear D gene. V was trimmed by 2 bases and J by 4 bases, leaving 9 bases between them. The germline V gene has CDR1 DFQATT and CDR2 SNEGSKA (reference sequence). The CDR3 totals 13 residues. CDR3 DNA sequence: TGCAGTGCTAGACCCAGTTTTAATCAGCCCCAGCATTTT. Its translation: CSARPSFNQPQHF.

This clonotype was observed at least ten times. The chain is built from TRBV12-3 or TRBV12-4 and TRBJ2-2; D possibly matches TRBD1 or TRBD2 (5 bases each). Trimming removed 5 bases from V and 6 bases from J, with 13 bases in between. This CDR3 is built from 14 residues. The CDR3 coding sequence is TGTGCCAGCAGTCGCCGGGACCCACCCGGGGAGCTGTTTTTT. Translation: CASSRRDPPGELFF.

In its sample, this clonotype was seen many times. The chain has TRBV20-1 and TRBJ2-7; TRBD2 agrees at 8 bases. V was pared by 2 bases and J by 6 bases, with 12 bases of the junction left unmatched. CDR3 length: 15 amino acids. The germline gives CDR1 DFQATT, CDR2 SNEGSKA (reference sequence). The CDR3 nucleotides read TGCAGTGCTAGATCCCAAGCGGGAGCTTTGCCCGAGCAGTACTTC. This codes for CSARSQAGALPEQYF.

Ten or more counts support this clonotype. The chain combines TRBV6-1 with TRBJ2-1; D possibly matches TRBD1 or TRBD2 (5 bases each). The V and J ends lost 4 bases and 0 bases respectively, with 10 bases between them. The CDR3 spans 15 residues. Germline lookup yields CDR1 MNHNS and CDR2 SASEGT. This CDR3 reads CASSVTRGSYNEQFF. The CDR3 DNA reads TGTGCCAGCAGTGTTACTAGGGGCTCCTACAATGAGCAGTTCTTC.

This clonotype was recorded many times. The chain joins TRBV7-2 to TRBJ2-3; D unclear. Trimming pared 6 bases from V and 0 bases from J, leaving 4 bases between. The CDR3 loop spans 12 amino acids. CDR1 is SGHTA and CDR2 is FQGNSA in the germline V gene. The CDR3 sequence: CASSLSTDTQYF. CDR3 sequence (DNA): TGTGCCAGCAGTCTTAGCACAGATACGCAGTATTTT.

Turning to this clonotype: It may be a read error: a sequence one base away is much more abundant. The CDR3 ends on some other residue instead of the conserved phenylalanine or tryptophan, so this is likely a read error. J is TRBJ2-7 and V is TRBV28; TRBD1 aligns across 9 bases. Germline lookup yields CDR1 MDHEN and CDR2 SYDVKM. The ends lost 3 bases at V and 3 bases at J; junction bases unmatched: 6. This CDR3 spans 15 amino acids. The CDR3, as DNA: TGTGCCAGCAGTTTGAGTGGGACAGGGAACTACGAGCAGTACCTC. Residues: CASSLSGTGNYEQYL.

Many counts were recorded for this clonotype. This sequence joins TRBV28 and TRBJ1-5; D is unresolved. CDR3 length equals 15 residues. Germline CDR1 reads MDHEN; CDR2 reads SYDVKM. V was trimmed by 5 bases and J by 0 bases, leaving 11 bases between them. This chain's CDR3 is CASSPYQDSNQPQHF. The CDR3 DNA reads TGTGCCAGCAGTCCCTATCAAGATAGCAATCAGCCCCAGCATTTT.

This clonotype is judged medium-sized. The chain couples TRBV20-1 to TRBJ1-2; 7 nucleotides line up with TRBD1. This CDR3 contains 15 residues. V lost 5 bases, J lost 4 bases, and 13 bases stayed unmatched. The germline V gene has CDR1 DFQATT and CDR2 SNEGSKA (reference sequence). The CDR3, as DNA: TGCAGTGCTCGCTTGACAGGGTTCGGGGGCTATGGCTACACCTTC. It specifies CSARLTGFGGYGYTF.

This clonotype was recorded many times. The rearrangement links TRBV29-1 to TRBJ2-2; no reliable D call. The V end lost 6 bases, the J end lost 6 bases, and 11 bases lay between the germline ends. The CDR3 totals 12 residues. Per the germline V gene, CDR1 is SQVTM and CDR2 is ANQGSEA. CDR3 DNA: TGCAGCGTAAAACTAAGTTCCGGGGAGCTGTTTTTT. Its protein is CSVKLSSGELFF.